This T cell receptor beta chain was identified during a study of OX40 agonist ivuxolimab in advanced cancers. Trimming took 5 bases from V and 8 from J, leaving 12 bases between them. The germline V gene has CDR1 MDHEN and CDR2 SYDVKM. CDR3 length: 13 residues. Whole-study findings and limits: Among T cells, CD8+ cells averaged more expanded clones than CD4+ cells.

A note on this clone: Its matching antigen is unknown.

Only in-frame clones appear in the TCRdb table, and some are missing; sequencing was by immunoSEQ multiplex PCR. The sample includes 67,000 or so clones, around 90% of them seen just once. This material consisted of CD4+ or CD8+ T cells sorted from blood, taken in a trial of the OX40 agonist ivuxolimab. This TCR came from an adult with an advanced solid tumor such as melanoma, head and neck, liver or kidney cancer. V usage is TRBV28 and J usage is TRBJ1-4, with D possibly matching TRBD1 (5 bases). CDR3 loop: CASSPGAVEKLFF. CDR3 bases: TGTGCCAGCAGTCCCGGGGCAGTCGAAAAACTGTTTTTT.